This TCR beta chain was identified in a study of blood T cell repertoires in COVID-19. This clone was counted once. In the authors' methods: Amplified reference gene primers provided the basis for estimating nucleated cell counts. Sequencing was performed with immunoSEQ multiplex PCR; in TCRdb, only in-frame clones are kept and a portion is missing. That table gives V, J and clone size, and the DNA gave D and trimming. This sample has 250,000 to 350,000 clones; roughly 86% occur once, and the top ten carry around 2.1%. This sequence originates from a woman aged 25 to 45 who had recovered from COVID-19. Sequencing used peripheral blood.

The CDR3, as DNA: TGTGCCAGCAGCGAAAGCAGGGGGCGAAACGCCAAAAACATTCAGTACTTC. It yields the protein CASSESRGRNAKNIQYF. The J gene is TRBJ2-4, the V gene TRBV7-9, with 8 bases fitting TRBD1. Germline CDR1 reads SEHNR; CDR2 reads FQNEAQ (reference sequence). The CDR3 has 17 amino acids. Trimming took 5 bases from V and 1 from J; bases not matched to a gene: 10.